This entry features one TCR beta chain sequence. What it binds is unknown. Sequencing used immunoSEQ version 4 in survey mode. Clones were sequenced by immunoSEQ multiplex PCR, and TCRdb holds only the in-frame ones, with some missing. This table holds fewer than 40,000 clones, 82% found once. Stimulation used about 10 ug/mL lysate from CMV-infected fibroblasts. CD40L/CD69 double-negative CD45RO-high memory CD4+ T cells were collected. These HIV-1-infected adults initiated suppressive ART in chronic infection. An approximately 19-hour stimulation of CD8-depleted PBMCs used anti-CD28/CD49d costimulation, CD40-blocking antibody and enfuvirtide. CDR3 length: 14 amino acids. Trimming took 2 bases from V and 2 from J, leaving 9 bases between them. The germline CDR1 and CDR2 sequences are LNHDA and SQIVND (reference sequence). The record originates from a study of persistence of HIV-infected CD4 T cells. Study-level information: Median time on suppressive ART was seven to nine years.

Study-level findings and limits: Degenerate expanded CDR3beta sequences were enriched among CMV- and Gag-responding cells.

The sample here was CD4+ T cells sorted from PBMCs after roughly 20-hour stimulation, taken from a patient who received antiretroviral therapy. The chain employs TRBV19 and TRBJ1-2; TRBD1 is a possible D gene (5 bases). This TCR derives from an adult woman with HIV who was CMV-seropositive. The CDR3 coding sequence is TGTGCCAGTAGTATATGGGGCGCGAACTATGGCTACACCTTC. The encoded protein is CASSIWGANYGYTF.